These T cell receptor beta chains were read from a single sample in a study of T cell repertoires in cytomegalovirus infection. These TCRs' antigens remain unknown. Each CDR3 protein gets one entry after TCRdb re-called the reads with MiXCR. The sample shows 750,000 to 900,000 distinct CDR3 sequences, almost 30% of them seen only once. This specimen was cultured CD8+ T cells from PBMCs, taken from culture after CMV antigen stimulation. These receptors were collected from a human donor in good health (CMV status not recorded). Some clones in this sample may be carry-over from other donors' samples. CDR3s include the opening cysteine and the closing phenylalanine or tryptophan. The order of the fields is CDR3 length, J gene, V gene, CDR3 protein.

cdr3_length: 13
j_call: TRBJ2-3
v_call: TRBV20-1
cdr3_aa: CSASKVGTDTQYF

cdr3_length: 14
j_call: TRBJ2-2
v_call: TRBV7-6
cdr3_aa: CASSSLGGTGELFF

cdr3_length: 12
j_call: TRBJ2-2
v_call: TRBV27
cdr3_aa: CASIGPTGELFF

cdr3_length: 14
j_call: TRBJ1-5
v_call: TRBV2
cdr3_aa: CASSEFGYHQPQHF

cdr3_length: 17
j_call: TRBJ2-5
v_call: TRBV4-1
cdr3_aa: CASSQDLGTSILETQYF

cdr3_length: 13
j_call: TRBJ2-5
v_call: TRBV7-3
cdr3_aa: CASQRKGRETQYF

cdr3_length: 13
j_call: TRBJ1-1
v_call: TRBV10-3
cdr3_aa: CAIRPGGQTEAFF

cdr3_length: 13
j_call: TRBJ2-6
v_call: TRBV27
cdr3_aa: CASSLSRGDVLTF

cdr3_length: 16
j_call: TRBJ1-1
v_call: TRBV5-1
cdr3_aa: CASSLGVRRGNTEAFF

cdr3_length: 14
j_call: TRBJ1-1
v_call: TRBV6-5
cdr3_aa: CASSLGPGRTEAFF

cdr3_length: 12
j_call: TRBJ2-3
v_call: TRBV12-3/TRBV12-4
cdr3_aa: CASSFRTDWQYF

cdr3_length: 14
j_call: TRBJ2-3
v_call: TRBV10-2
cdr3_aa: CASFKAGEGDTQYF

cdr3_length: 12
j_call: TRBJ2-2
v_call: TRBV2
cdr3_aa: CATDTDTGELFF

cdr3_length: 16
j_call: TRBJ2-3
v_call: TRBV20-1
cdr3_aa: CSARATSGPPTDTQYF

cdr3_length: 15
j_call: TRBJ1-1
v_call: TRBV7-9
cdr3_aa: CASSFPGPLNTEAFF

cdr3_length: 14
j_call: TRBJ1-3
v_call: TRBV28
cdr3_aa: CASSLRGQGNTIYF

cdr3_length: 15
j_call: TRBJ1-5
v_call: TRBV15
cdr3_aa: CATSRDLRDNQPQHF

cdr3_length: 17
j_call: TRBJ2-3
v_call: TRBV28
cdr3_aa: CASSLGGVLPVADTQYF

cdr3_length: 15
j_call: TRBJ1-2
v_call: TRBV7-9
cdr3_aa: CASSSVQGAFYGYTF